This TCR beta chain was sequenced during a study of T cells after yellow fever vaccination. Study-wide results and limits: Among primary-vaccination clones, most reappeared after the booster, at just under 98% for CD4 and under 90% for CD8.

MiXCR was run by TCRdb on the 5' RACE reads, yielding one entry per CDR3 protein. The sample carries 150,000 to 200,000 distinct CDR3 sequences, approximately 6.7% recorded once. This clonotype was counted at least ten times. Its antigen is unknown. Germline CDR1 is KGHDR and CDR2 is SFDVKD. The CDR3 extends over 16 amino acids. V shed 2 bases, J shed 0 bases, and the junction held 3 bases outside the gene matches. The chain links TRBV24-1 to TRBJ1-3, with 7 positions matching TRBD1. The source of this sequence is a man between 18 and 35 years old who received the YFV17D yellow fever vaccine. This sample comprised CD4+ T cells sorted from PBMCs, obtained 5 to 6 days after the first yellow fever vaccination. The CDR3 DNA reads TGTGCCACCAGTGATTCCGGGACAGCCTCTGGAAACACCATATATTTT. Translating gives CATSDSGTASGNTIYF.